Listed below are T cell receptor beta chains from one sample, sequenced in a study of T cell changes during pregnancy in multiple sclerosis. Only in-frame clones appear in the TCRdb table, and some are missing; sequencing was by immunoSEQ multiplex PCR. The data contain around 120,000 clones, about nine tenths of them seen just once; the ten biggest clones take up approximately 3.7%. The sample here was peripheral blood, taken after pregnancy. These receptors all stem from a female donor with multiple sclerosis, enrolled in a pregnancy study. Each CDR3 is given with its conserved first and last residue. D genes are given only for firm matches. A clone size is listed for some rows: how often the clone was seen (once, few, many), or a class if it is expanded.

d_call: TRBD1; cdr3_length: 15; clone_size: few; v_call: TRBV4-1; j_call: TRBJ1-6; cdr3_nt: TGCGCCAGCAGCCAAGATGGGACAGGCCTTTTCACCCTCCACTTT; cdr3_aa: CASSQDGTGLFTLHF
d_call: NA; cdr3_length: 15; clone_size: once; v_call: TRBV7-9; j_call: TRBJ1-2; cdr3_nt: TGTGCCAGCAACCTTGACAGGCCAGACGACTATGGCTACACCTTC; cdr3_aa: CASNLDRPDDYGYTF
d_call: TRBD2; cdr3_length: 14; clone_size: NA; v_call: TRBV7-2; j_call: TRBJ2-7; cdr3_nt: TGTGCCAGCAGCGAGCTAGCGGCCCGGGACGAGCAGTACTTC; cdr3_aa: CASSELAARDEQYF
d_call: NA; cdr3_length: 17; clone_size: NA; v_call: TRBV5-1; j_call: TRBJ2-7; cdr3_nt: TGCGCCAGCAGCTTGACCCCCCTCGGACATCTATCCTACGAGCAGTACTTC; cdr3_aa: CASSLTPLGHLSYEQYF
d_call: TRBD1; cdr3_length: 15; clone_size: once; v_call: TRBV27; j_call: TRBJ1-5; cdr3_nt: TGTGCCAGCAGCCAGGACAGGGGCGGGAATCAGCCCCAGCATTTT; cdr3_aa: CASSQDRGGNQPQHF
d_call: NA; cdr3_length: 11; clone_size: NA; v_call: TRBV20-1; j_call: TRBJ1-1; cdr3_nt: TGCAGTGCGACAGACCAGTATGAAGCTTTCTTT; cdr3_aa: CSATDQYEAFF
d_call: TRBD2; cdr3_length: 19; clone_size: NA; v_call: TRBV7-3; j_call: TRBJ2-1; cdr3_nt: TGTGCCAGCAGCTTAACTAGCGGGGGGGCTAGTCCATCCTACAATGAGCAGTTCTTC; cdr3_aa: CASSLTSGGASPSYNEQFF
d_call: NA; cdr3_length: 18; clone_size: NA; v_call: TRBV25-1; j_call: TRBJ1-3; cdr3_nt: TGTGCCAGCAGTGAACTGTTAATGGGGGGGCCCTCTGGAAACACCATATATTTT; cdr3_aa: CASSELLMGGPSGNTIYF
d_call: NA; cdr3_length: 14; clone_size: NA; v_call: TRBV9; j_call: TRBJ2-3; cdr3_nt: TGTGCCAGCAGCAGGGGGGGGCGGGCAGATACGCAGTATTTT; cdr3_aa: CASSRGGRADTQYF
d_call: NA; cdr3_length: 15; clone_size: NA; v_call: TRBV21-1; j_call: TRBJ2-5; cdr3_nt: TGTGCCAGCAGCCCTGGGACAGGGACAAAGGAGACCCAGTACTTC; cdr3_aa: CASSPGTGTKETQYF
d_call: NA; cdr3_length: 14; clone_size: NA; v_call: TRBV30; j_call: TRBJ1-3; cdr3_nt: TGTGCCTGGAGTCCTCCACCAGGGGGAAACACCATATATTTT; cdr3_aa: CAWSPPPGGNTIYF
d_call: NA; cdr3_length: 11; clone_size: NA; v_call: TRBV29-1; j_call: TRBJ2-3; cdr3_nt: TGCAGCGTCTACGGAGGACATACGCAGTATTTT; cdr3_aa: CSVYGGHTQYF
d_call: NA; cdr3_length: 14; clone_size: once; v_call: TRBV5-8; j_call: TRBJ2-7; cdr3_nt: TGTGCCAGCAGCGGTCGAAGCGGACTTTACGAGCAGTACTTC; cdr3_aa: CASSGRSGLYEQYF
d_call: TRBD2; cdr3_length: 15; clone_size: NA; v_call: TRBV2; j_call: TRBJ2-3; cdr3_nt: TGTGCCAGCAGAGTTCGGCGGGGGTACACAGATACGCAGTATTTT; cdr3_aa: CASRVRRGYTDTQYF
d_call: NA; cdr3_length: 14; clone_size: NA; v_call: TRBV15; j_call: TRBJ2-2; cdr3_nt: TGTGCCACCAGCGCGGGGCCAGACACCGGGGAGCTGTTTTTT; cdr3_aa: CATSAGPDTGELFF
d_call: NA; cdr3_length: 12; clone_size: NA; v_call: TRBV27; j_call: TRBJ2-7; cdr3_nt: TGTGCCAGCAGTTTACGGGGAAACGAGCAGTACTTC; cdr3_aa: CASSLRGNEQYF
d_call: NA; cdr3_length: 14; clone_size: NA; v_call: TRBV5-4; j_call: TRBJ2-1; cdr3_nt: TGTGCCAGCAGCTTGACAGGGCAATACAATGAGCAGTTCTTC; cdr3_aa: CASSLTGQYNEQFF
d_call: TRBD2; cdr3_length: 15; clone_size: NA; v_call: TRBV5-4; j_call: TRBJ2-7; cdr3_nt: TGTGCCAGCAGCTTGAGCGGGGGGAAGACCTACGAGCAGTACTTC; cdr3_aa: CASSLSGGKTYEQYF
d_call: NA; cdr3_length: 17; clone_size: NA; v_call: TRBV7-6; j_call: TRBJ1-3; cdr3_nt: TGTGCCAGCAGCCCTCTGACAGGAAGGGGCTCTGGAAACACCATATATTTT; cdr3_aa: CASSPLTGRGSGNTIYF
d_call: TRBD2; cdr3_length: 15; clone_size: NA; v_call: TRBV6-5; j_call: TRBJ2-3; cdr3_nt: TGTGCCAGCAGTTACTTTGGGGAGGGAGCAGATACGCAGTATTTT; cdr3_aa: CASSYFGEGADTQYF
d_call: NA; cdr3_length: 12; clone_size: NA; v_call: TRBV5-6; j_call: TRBJ2-7; cdr3_nt: TGTGCCAGCAGCTTAGGTAAGGGGGAGCAGTACTTC; cdr3_aa: CASSLGKGEQYF
d_call: NA; cdr3_length: 13; clone_size: NA; v_call: TRBV2; j_call: TRBJ1-2; cdr3_nt: TGTGCCAGCAGTGAATCAGGGGACGGTGGCTACACCTTC; cdr3_aa: CASSESGDGGYTF
d_call: NA; cdr3_length: 15; clone_size: NA; v_call: TRBV2; j_call: TRBJ2-4; cdr3_nt: TGTGCCAGCAGCCAGGGCAGAATAGCCAAAAACATTCAGTACTTC; cdr3_aa: CASSQGRIAKNIQYF
d_call: NA; cdr3_length: 13; clone_size: NA; v_call: TRBV7-6; j_call: TRBJ1-2; cdr3_nt: TGTGCCAGCAGCTTAGTACAGAACTATGGCTACACCTTC; cdr3_aa: CASSLVQNYGYTF
d_call: NA; cdr3_length: 12; clone_size: once; v_call: TRBV5-6; j_call: TRBJ1-1; cdr3_nt: TGTGCCAGCAGCTTGACAGGCACTGAAGCTTTCTTT; cdr3_aa: CASSLTGTEAFF
d_call: TRBD1; cdr3_length: 14; clone_size: once; v_call: TRBV6-5; j_call: TRBJ1-2; cdr3_nt: TGTGCCAGCAGTCTGGGACAGGGGGACTATGGCTACACCTTC; cdr3_aa: CASSLGQGDYGYTF
d_call: TRBD1; cdr3_length: 14; clone_size: NA; v_call: TRBV19; j_call: TRBJ1-5; cdr3_nt: TGTGCCAGTAGTGTCCCACAGGGGACCGGGCCCCAGCATTTT; cdr3_aa: CASSVPQGTGPQHF
d_call: NA; cdr3_length: 14; clone_size: NA; v_call: TRBV4-1; j_call: TRBJ2-7; cdr3_nt: TGCGCCAGCAGCCAAGGAGCTAGCAACTACGAGCAGTACTTC; cdr3_aa: CASSQGASNYEQYF
d_call: NA; cdr3_length: 11; clone_size: NA; v_call: TRBV20-1; j_call: TRBJ2-7; cdr3_nt: TGCAGTGCTAGGGGGGGAAAGGAGCAGTACTTC; cdr3_aa: CSARGGKEQYF
d_call: TRBD1; cdr3_length: 15; clone_size: NA; v_call: TRBV2; j_call: TRBJ2-7; cdr3_nt: TGTGCCAGCAGTGATGGGACAGGGGTTAAGTACGAGCAGTACTTC; cdr3_aa: CASSDGTGVKYEQYF
d_call: TRBD1; cdr3_length: 14; clone_size: few; v_call: TRBV5-6; j_call: TRBJ2-5; cdr3_nt: TGTGCCAGCAGTACCCAGGGGGCTGGGGAGACCCAGTACTTC; cdr3_aa: CASSTQGAGETQYF
d_call: NA; cdr3_length: 15; clone_size: NA; v_call: TRBV2; j_call: TRBJ1-2; cdr3_nt: TGTGCCAGCAGTCTAACAACAAACAGGGTAGACGGCTACACCTTC; cdr3_aa: CASSLTTNRVDGYTF